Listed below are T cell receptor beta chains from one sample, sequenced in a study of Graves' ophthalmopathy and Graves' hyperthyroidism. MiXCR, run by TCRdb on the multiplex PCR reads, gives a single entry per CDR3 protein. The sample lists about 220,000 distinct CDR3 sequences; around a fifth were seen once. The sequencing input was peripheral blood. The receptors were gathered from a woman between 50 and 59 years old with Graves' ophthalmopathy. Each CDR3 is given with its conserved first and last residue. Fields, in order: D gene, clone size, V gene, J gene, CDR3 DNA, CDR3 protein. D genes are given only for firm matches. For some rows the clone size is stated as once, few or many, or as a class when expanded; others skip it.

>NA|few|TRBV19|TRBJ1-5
TGTGCCAGTGGAAGAAACCTAGGGAATCAGCCCCAGCATTTT
CASGRNLGNQPQHF
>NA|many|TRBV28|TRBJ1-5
TGTGCCAGCAGGCAACTTCCGAAGCCCCAGCATTTT
CASRQLPKPQHF
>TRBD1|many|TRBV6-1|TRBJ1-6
TGTGCCAGCAGCGAAACGACAGGGTCGAAATCACCCCTCCACTTT
CASSETTGSKSPLHF
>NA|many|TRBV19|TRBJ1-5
TGTGCCAGTAGTCTTCCTCGGACGGATAGCAATCAGCCCCAGCATTTT
CASSLPRTDSNQPQHF
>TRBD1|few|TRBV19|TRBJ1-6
TGTGCCAGTAGCGACAGGGGGATTAATTCACCCCTCCACTTT
CASSDRGINSPLHF
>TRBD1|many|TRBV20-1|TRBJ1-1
TGCAGTGCTCAGACAGGGAGGGGGGGGATGAACACTGAAGCTTTCTTT
CSAQTGRGGMNTEAFF
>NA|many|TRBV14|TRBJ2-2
TGTGCCAGCAGCCAAGATAGCAGGGGCACCGGGGAGCTGTTTTTT
CASSQDSRGTGELFF
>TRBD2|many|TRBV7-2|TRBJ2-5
TGTGCCAGCAGCCCCGGCGGGGCGGGAGGGCCTCGTGAGACCCAGTACTTC
CASSPGGAGGPRETQYF
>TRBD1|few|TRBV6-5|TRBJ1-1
TGTGCCAGCAGTTACTCCTGGACAGGGGGCACTGAAGCTTTCTTT
CASSYSWTGGTEAFF
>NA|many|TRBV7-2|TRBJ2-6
TGTGCCAGCAGCTTACGGTCCCATCCGGTCCTGACTTTC
CASSLRSHPVLTF
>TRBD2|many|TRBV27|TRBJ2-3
TGTGCCAGCAGGCTAGCGGCAACCACAGATACGCAGTATTTT
CASRLAATTDTQYF
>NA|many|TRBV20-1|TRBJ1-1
TGCAGTGCTCCCACAGGGTTTGGCACTGAAGCTTTCTTT
CSAPTGFGTEAFF
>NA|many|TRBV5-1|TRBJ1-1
TGCGCCAGCAGGCTTTCGGGGGCTAACACTGAAGCTTTCTTT
CASRLSGANTEAFF
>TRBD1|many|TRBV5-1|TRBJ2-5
TGCGCCAGCAGCTCGTGGACAGGGAGTGAGACCCAGTACTTC
CASSSWTGSETQYF
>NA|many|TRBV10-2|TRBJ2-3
TGCGCCAGTGGAAGGAGCGGCCGCACAGATACGCAGTATTTT
CASGRSGRTDTQYF
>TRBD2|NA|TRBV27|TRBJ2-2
TGTGCCAGCACATTAATGGCGGGAGGGCCTATCGGGGAGCTGTTTTTT
CASTLMAGGPIGELFF
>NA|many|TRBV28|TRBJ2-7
TGTGCCAGCAGTTTAAATGCACGGTCCTACGAGCAGTACTTC
CASSLNARSYEQYF
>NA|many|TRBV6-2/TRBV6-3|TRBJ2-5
TGTGCCAGCAGTTACGTGGGGTTGGAGACCCAGTACTTC
CASSYVGLETQYF
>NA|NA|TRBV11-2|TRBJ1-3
TGTGCCAGCAGTTGGACTGGAGACGGAGGAAACACCATATATTTT
CASSWTGDGGNTIYF
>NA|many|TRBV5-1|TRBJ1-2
TGCGCCAGCAGCATAAACGCCGGACAGACCTTGGGCTACACCTTC
CASSINAGQTLGYTF
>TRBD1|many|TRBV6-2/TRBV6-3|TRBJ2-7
TGTGCCAGTGGGGCAAGTTTGACAGGGAACTACGAGCAGTACTTC
CASGASLTGNYEQYF
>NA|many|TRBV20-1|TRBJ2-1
TGCAGTGCGCAACGGTCCTACAATGAGCAGTTCTTC
CSAQRSYNEQFF
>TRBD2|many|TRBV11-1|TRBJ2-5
TGTGCCAGCAGCGGTGGGACTAGCGGGAGAGGGGTAGCTGGGGAGACCCAGTACTTC
CASSGGTSGRGVAGETQYF
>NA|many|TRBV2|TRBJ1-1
TGTGCCAGCAGAGGGGACGGAGCTGAAGCTTTCTTT
CASRGDGAEAFF
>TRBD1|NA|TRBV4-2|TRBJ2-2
TGTGCCAGCAGCCGCCCTCCGAGACAGGGAAACACCGGGGAGCTGTTTTTT
CASSRPPRQGNTGELFF
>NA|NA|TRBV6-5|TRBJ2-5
TGTGCCAGCAGTTCCGGAAACAGGGAGACCCAGTACTTC
CASSSGNRETQYF
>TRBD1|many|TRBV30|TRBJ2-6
TGTGCCTGGGGGACAGCTGGGGCCAACGTCCTGACTTTC
CAWGTAGANVLTF
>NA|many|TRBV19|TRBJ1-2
TGTGCCAGTAGTACCCTACAGAAGACAGACAATGGCTACACCTTC
CASSTLQKTDNGYTF
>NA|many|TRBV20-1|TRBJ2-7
TGCAGTGCTTCCGGACAACTCGAGCAGTACTTC
CSASGQLEQYF
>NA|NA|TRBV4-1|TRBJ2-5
TGCGCCAGCAGCCAAGACCCAGTTCTCGAGACCCAGTACTTC
CASSQDPVLETQYF
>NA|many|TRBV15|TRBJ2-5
TGTGCCACCAGTCTAGGCAGAAAAGAGACCCAGTACTTC
CATSLGRKETQYF
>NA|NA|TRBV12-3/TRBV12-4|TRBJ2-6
TGTGCCAGCAGTTTTTTGTTACACTCTGGGGCCAACGTCCTGACTTTC
CASSFLLHSGANVLTF
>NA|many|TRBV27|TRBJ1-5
TGTGCCAGCAGTTTTTCGGGGGATTCGGGCCAGCCCCAGCATTTT
CASSFSGDSGQPQHF
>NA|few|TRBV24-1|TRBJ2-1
TGTGCCACCAGTGATCTCAGCCTGAATGAGCAGTTCTTC
CATSDLSLNEQFF
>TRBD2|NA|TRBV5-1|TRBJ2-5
TGCGCCAGCAGCGCGGAAGGGCTAGCGGTCCAAGAGACCCAGTACTTC
CASSAEGLAVQETQYF
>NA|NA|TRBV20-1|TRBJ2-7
TGCAGTGCTCGGGGGACTCTTTTAGAGCAGTACTTC
CSARGTLLEQYF
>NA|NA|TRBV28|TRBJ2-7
TGTGCCAGCAGTAATGGGGTAAACGAGCAGTACTTC
CASSNGVNEQYF
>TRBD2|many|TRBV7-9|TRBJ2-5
TGTGCCAGCAGCGAGATACTAGCGGGAGAAGAGACCCAGTACTTC
CASSEILAGEETQYF
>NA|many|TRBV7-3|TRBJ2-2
TGTGCCAGCAGCCCTCAGGGGAGCACCGGGGAGCTGTTTTTT
CASSPQGSTGELFF
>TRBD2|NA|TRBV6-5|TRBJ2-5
TGTGCCAGCAGTTACGGAAGACTAGCGGGAGAAGGGGAGACCCAGTACTTC
CASSYGRLAGEGETQYF
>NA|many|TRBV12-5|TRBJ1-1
TGTGCTAGTGCCCCAGGGCAGGGGAACACTGAAGCTTTCTTT
CASAPGQGNTEAFF
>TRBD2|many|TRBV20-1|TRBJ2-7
TGCAGTGCTGGGCCCGGTCGCCAAACCGGGAGGCACGAGCAGTACTTC
CSAGPGRQTGRHEQYF
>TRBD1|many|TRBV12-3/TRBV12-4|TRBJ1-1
TGTGCCAGCAGTTTAGGGACGACAGGGGGTCTCACTGAAGCTTTCTTT
CASSLGTTGGLTEAFF
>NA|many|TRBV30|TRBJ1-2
TGTGCCTGGGGGGGCCAGAACTATGGCTACACCTTC
CAWGGQNYGYTF
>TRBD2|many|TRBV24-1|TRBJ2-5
TGTGCCACCAGTGCAGCAGCGGGAGGGCCTAGGCAAGAGACCCAGTACTTC
CATSAAAGGPRQETQYF
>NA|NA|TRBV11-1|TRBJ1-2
TGTGCCAGCAGCGTAACTAAGACGGCCGAGAGTTATGGCTGCACCTTC
CASSVTKTAESYGCTF
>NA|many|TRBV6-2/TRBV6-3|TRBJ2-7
TGTGCCAGCAGTTATCGCGGGATTCGCTACGAGCAGTACTTC
CASSYRGIRYEQYF
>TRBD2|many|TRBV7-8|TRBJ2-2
TGTGCCAGCAGCCGAATCTTAGCGGGAGTGGGCACCGGGGAGCTGTTTTTT
CASSRILAGVGTGELFF
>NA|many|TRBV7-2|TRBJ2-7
TGTGCCAGCAGCTTGGGCACTTCTCCCTACGAGCAGTACTTC
CASSLGTSPYEQYF
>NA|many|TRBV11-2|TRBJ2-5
TGTGCCAGCAGCTTATCCGCGGCCCCGTACTTC
CASSLSAAPYF
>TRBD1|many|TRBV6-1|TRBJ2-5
TGTGCCAGCAGTGAAGTACAGGGGAATTTGCGTGAGACCCAGTACTTC
CASSEVQGNLRETQYF
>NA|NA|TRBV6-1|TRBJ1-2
TGTGCCAGCAGTCGCACAGGGAACGATGGCTACAACTTC
CASSRTGNDGYNF
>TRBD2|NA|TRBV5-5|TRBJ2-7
TGTGCCAGCAGCTTTCTAGCGGGAGGGGTCTACGAGCAGTACTTC
CASSFLAGGVYEQYF
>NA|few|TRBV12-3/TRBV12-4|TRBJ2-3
TGTGCCAGCAGATCCGACATACCCTTCACAGATACGCAGTATTTT
CASRSDIPFTDTQYF
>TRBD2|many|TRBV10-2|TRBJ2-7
TGCGCCAGCAGTGAGTCCAGCGGGAGTCCCGGGTACGAGCAGTACTTC
CASSESSGSPGYEQYF
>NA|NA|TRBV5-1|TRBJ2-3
TGCGCCAGCAGCTTGGGACCCTCGACGGAGGGTACGCAGTATTTT
CASSLGPSTEGTQYF
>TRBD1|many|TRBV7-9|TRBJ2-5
TGTGCCAGCAGCTTAGTTCCGGGACAGGGGCCAGAGACCCAGTACTTC
CASSLVPGQGPETQYF
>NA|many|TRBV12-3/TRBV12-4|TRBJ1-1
TGTGCCAGCACCCAGACAGGAGGGAGGGCTGAAGCTTTCTTT
CASTQTGGRAEAFF
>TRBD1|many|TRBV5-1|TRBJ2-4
TGCGCCAGCAATCGAGGGACAGGGGAATCGCGGAACATTCAGTACTTC
CASNRGTGESRNIQYF